The 3 T cell receptor beta chains reported below all come from one sample, sequenced in a study of T cells in Graves' hyperthyroidism and ophthalmopathy. TCR beta CDR3 region amplification was performed from RNA transcripts. A set of HTBI primers served as the primers for a first-round RT-PCR of the TCR CDR3. TCRdb recomputed calls from the multiplex PCR reads with MiXCR, one row per CDR3 protein. The sample gives approximately 210,000 distinct CDR3 sequences, roughly 15% of which show up once; around 52% is in the top ten. The sample taken for sequencing was blood. The receptors were sampled from a man aged 50-60 years with Graves' hyperthyroidism.

This clonotype was counted only a few times. The rearrangement joins TRBV7-2 to TRBJ1-5; TRBD1 is a possible D gene (6 bases). Looked up from germline, CDR1 is SGHTA and CDR2 is FQGNSA. The CDR3 runs to 15 residues. Trimming pared 2 bases from V and 7 bases from J, leaving 15 bases between. The DNA for the CDR3 is TGTGCCAGCAGCTTATGGCCCAGGGGTGGACAGCCCCAGCATTTT. Residues: CASSLWPRGGQPQHF.

This rearrangement joins TRBV28 to TRBJ1-6; perhaps TRBD1 as D (5 bases). V lost 6 bases, J lost 6 bases, and 12 bases lay in between. The germline V gene encodes CDR1 MDHEN and CDR2 SYDVKM. This CDR3 region has 14 residues. The CDR3 region is CASSKAGPNSPLHF. The CDR3 nucleotides are TGTGCCAGCAGCAAAGCGGGGCCTAATTCACCCCTCCACTTT.

The genes are TRBV20-1 and TRBJ2-1; D is perhaps TRBD1 (6 bases). Trimming removed 6 bases from V and 4 bases from J, with 16 bases in between. Germline V CDR1 and CDR2: DFQATT, SNEGSKA (reference sequence). The CDR3 sequence is 14 residues long. The CDR3 DNA sequence: TGCAGTGCCAACGGACAGCGCTTGTACAATGAGCAGTTCTTC. It yields the protein CSANGQRLYNEQFF.